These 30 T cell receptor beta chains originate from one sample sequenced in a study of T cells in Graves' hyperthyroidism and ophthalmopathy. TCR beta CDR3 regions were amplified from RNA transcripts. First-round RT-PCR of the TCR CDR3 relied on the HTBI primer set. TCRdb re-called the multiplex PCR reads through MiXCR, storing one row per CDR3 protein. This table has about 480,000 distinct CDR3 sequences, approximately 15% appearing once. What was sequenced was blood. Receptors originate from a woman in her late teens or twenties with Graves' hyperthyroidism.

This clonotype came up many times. The CDR3, as DNA: TGTGCCAGCAGAGGACAGGGCAGTCAGCCCCAGCATTTT. Translating gives CASRGQGSQPQHF. The chain links TRBV12-3 or TRBV12-4 to TRBJ1-5; 8 bases line up with TRBD1. This CDR3 is 13 amino acids long. V trimming: 6 bases; J trimming: 6 bases; junction bases outside the gene matches: 4.

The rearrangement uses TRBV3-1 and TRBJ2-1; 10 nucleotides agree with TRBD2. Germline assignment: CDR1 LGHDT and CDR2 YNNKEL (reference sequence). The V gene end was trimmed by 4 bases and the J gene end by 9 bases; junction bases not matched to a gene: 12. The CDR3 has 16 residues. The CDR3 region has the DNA TGTGCCAGCAGCCCCTCGGGGAGCGGGAGGGCCAGTGAGCAGTTCTTC. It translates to CASSPSGSGRASEQFF.

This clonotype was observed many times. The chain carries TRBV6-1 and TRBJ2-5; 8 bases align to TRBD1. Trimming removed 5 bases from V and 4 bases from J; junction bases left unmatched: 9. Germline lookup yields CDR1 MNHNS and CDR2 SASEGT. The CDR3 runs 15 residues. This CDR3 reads CASSYPTGGGETQYF. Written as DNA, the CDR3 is TGTGCCAGCAGTTACCCCACAGGGGGTGGAGAGACCCAGTACTTC.

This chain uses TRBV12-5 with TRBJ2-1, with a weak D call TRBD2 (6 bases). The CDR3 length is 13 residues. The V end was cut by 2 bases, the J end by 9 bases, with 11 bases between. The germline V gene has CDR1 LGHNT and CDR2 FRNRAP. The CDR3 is CASGLRRAGEQFF. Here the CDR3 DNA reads TGTGCTAGTGGTTTGCGGAGGGCCGGTGAGCAGTTCTTC.

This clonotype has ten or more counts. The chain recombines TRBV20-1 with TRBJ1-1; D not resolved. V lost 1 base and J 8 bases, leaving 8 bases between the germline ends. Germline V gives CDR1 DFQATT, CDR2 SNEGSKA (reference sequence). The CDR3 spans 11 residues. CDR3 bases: TGCAGTGCTAGAGGGGCCACCGAAGCTTTCTTT. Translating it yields CSARGATEAFF.

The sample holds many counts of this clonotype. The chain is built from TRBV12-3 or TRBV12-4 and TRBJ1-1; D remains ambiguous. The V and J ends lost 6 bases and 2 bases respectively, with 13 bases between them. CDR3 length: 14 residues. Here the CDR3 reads CASSPFRRNTEAFF. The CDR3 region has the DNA TGTGCCAGCAGCCCCTTCAGGCGTAACACTGAAGCTTTCTTT.

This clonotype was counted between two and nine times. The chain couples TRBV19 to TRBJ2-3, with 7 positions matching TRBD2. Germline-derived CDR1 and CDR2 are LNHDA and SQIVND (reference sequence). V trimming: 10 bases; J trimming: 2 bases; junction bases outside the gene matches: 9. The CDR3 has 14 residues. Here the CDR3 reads CAISRGVHTDTQYF. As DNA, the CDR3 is TGTGCCATTAGCCGGGGGGTTCACACAGATACGCAGTATTTT.

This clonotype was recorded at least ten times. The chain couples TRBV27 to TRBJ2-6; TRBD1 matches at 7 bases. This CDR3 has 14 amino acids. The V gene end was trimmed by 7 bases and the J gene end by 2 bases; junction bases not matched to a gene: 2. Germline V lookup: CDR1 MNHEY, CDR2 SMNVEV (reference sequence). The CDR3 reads CASTDRAGANVLTF. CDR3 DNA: TGTGCCAGCACCGACAGGGCTGGGGCCAACGTCCTGACTTTC.

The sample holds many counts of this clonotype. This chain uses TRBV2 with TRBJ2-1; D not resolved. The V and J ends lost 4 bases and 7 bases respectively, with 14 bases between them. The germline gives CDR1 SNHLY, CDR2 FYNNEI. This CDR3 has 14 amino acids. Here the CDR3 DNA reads TGTGCCAGCAGTGTATCTCTTTTTAGTAATGAGCAGTTCTTC. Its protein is CASSVSLFSNEQFF.

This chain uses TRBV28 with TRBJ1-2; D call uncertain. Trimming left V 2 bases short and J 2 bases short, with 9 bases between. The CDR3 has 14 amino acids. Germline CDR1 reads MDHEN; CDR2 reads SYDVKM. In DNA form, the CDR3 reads TGTGCCAGCAGTTTAAACGTCGGAAACTATGGCTACACCTTC. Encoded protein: CASSLNVGNYGYTF.

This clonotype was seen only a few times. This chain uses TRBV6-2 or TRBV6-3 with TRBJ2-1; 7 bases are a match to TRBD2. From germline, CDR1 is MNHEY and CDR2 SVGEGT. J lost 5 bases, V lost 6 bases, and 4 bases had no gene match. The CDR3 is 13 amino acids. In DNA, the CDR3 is TGTGCCAGCAGGGGACTATATCACAATGAGCAGTTCTTC. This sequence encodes CASRGLYHNEQFF.

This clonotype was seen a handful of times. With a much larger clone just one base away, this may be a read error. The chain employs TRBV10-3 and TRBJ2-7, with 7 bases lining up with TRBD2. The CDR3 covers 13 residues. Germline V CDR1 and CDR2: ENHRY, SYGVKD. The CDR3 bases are TGTACCATCAGTGGGGCTAGCGGCTACGAGCAGTACTTC. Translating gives CTISGASGYEQYF.

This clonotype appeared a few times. CDR3 amino acids: CASSRQAGLAGGPGNEQFF. In DNA, the CDR3 is TGTGCCAGCAGCCGCCAAGCGGGACTAGCGGGAGGGCCCGGGAATGAGCAGTTCTTC. V is TRBV3-1 and J is TRBJ2-1; TRBD2 aligns across 16 bases. The CDR3 loop spans 19 amino acids. Trimming removed 4 bases from V and 7 bases from J; junction bases left unmatched: 13. From germline, CDR1 is LGHDT and CDR2 YNNKEL (reference sequence).

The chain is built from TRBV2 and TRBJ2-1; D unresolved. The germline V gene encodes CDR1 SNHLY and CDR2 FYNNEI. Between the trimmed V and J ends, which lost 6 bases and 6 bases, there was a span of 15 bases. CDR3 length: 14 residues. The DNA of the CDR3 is TGTGCCAGCAGCTCCTTGGACCCGGGCAATGAGCAGTTCTTC. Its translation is CASSSLDPGNEQFF.

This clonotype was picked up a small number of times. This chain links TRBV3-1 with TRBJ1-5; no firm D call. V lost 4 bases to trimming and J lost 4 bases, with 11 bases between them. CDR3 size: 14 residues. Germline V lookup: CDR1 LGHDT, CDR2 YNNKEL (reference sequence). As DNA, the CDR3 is TGTGCCAGCAGCCTCGGCAGAGAAAATCAGCCCCAGCATTTT. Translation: CASSLGRENQPQHF. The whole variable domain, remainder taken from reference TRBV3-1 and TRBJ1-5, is DTAVSQTPKYLVTQMGNDKSIKCEQNLGHDTMYWYKQDSKKFLKIMFSYNNKELIINETVPNRFSPKSPDKAHLNLHINSLELGDSAVYFCASSLGRENQPQHFGDGTRLSIL.

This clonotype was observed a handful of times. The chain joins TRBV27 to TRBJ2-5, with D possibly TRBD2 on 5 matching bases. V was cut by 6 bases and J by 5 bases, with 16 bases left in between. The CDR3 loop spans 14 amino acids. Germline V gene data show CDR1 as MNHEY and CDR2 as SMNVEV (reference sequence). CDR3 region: CASRGNGESETQYF. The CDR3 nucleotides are TGTGCCAGCAGAGGAAACGGGGAGTCGGAGACCCAGTACTTC.

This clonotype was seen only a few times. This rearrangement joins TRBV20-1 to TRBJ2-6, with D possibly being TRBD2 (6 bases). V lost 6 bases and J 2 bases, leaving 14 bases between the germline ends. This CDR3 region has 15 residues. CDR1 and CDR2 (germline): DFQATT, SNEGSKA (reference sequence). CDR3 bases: TGCAGTGCCTTCCCTGGGGGGACTGGGGCCAACGTCCTGACTTTC. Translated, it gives CSAFPGGTGANVLTF.

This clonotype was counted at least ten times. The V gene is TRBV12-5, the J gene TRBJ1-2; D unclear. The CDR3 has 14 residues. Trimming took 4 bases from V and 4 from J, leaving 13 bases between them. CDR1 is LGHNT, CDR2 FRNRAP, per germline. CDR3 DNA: TGTGCTAGTGGTTCGACCCGGGGAGGCTATGGCTACACCTTC. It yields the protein CASGSTRGGYGYTF.

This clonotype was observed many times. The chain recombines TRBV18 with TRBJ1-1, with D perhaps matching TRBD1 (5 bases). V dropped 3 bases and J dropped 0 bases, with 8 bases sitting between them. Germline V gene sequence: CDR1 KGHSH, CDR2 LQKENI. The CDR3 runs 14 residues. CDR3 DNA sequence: TGTGCCAGCTCACCGCAGGGTATGAACACTGAAGCTTTCTTT. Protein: CASSPQGMNTEAFF.

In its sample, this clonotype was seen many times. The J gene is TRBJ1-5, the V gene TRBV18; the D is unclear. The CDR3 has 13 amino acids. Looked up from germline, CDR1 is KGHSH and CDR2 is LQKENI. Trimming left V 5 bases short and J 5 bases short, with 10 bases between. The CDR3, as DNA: TGTGCCAGCTCAGTCCGAGATCATCAGCCCCAGCATTTT. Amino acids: CASSVRDHQPQHF.

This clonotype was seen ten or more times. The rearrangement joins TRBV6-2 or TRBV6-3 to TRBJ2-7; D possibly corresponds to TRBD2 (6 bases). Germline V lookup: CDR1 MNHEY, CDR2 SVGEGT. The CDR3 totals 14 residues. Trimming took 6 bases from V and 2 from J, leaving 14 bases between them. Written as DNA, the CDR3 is TGTGCCAGCAGCTCTGGGACTGACACCTACGAGCAGTACTTC. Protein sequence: CASSSGTDTYEQYF.

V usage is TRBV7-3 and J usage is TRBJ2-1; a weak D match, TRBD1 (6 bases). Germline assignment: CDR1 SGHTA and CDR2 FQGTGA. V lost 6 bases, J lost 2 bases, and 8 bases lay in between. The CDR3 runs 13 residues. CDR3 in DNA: TGTGCCAGCAGACAGGGTCCCTACAATGAGCAGTTCTTC. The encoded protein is CASRQGPYNEQFF.

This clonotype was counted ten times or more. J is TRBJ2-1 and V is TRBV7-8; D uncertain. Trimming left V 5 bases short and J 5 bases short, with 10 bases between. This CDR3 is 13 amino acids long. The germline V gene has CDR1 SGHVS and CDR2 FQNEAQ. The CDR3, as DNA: TGTGCCAGCAGCCGCTCCCGGGACAATGAGCAGTTCTTC. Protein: CASSRSRDNEQFF.

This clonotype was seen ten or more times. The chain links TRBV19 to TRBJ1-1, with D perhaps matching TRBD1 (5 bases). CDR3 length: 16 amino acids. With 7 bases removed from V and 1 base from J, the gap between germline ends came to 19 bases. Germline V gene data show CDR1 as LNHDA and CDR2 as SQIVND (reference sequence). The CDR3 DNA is TGTGCCAGTACCAACTTCCAGGGATTGGGGAACACTGAAGCTTTCTTT. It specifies CASTNFQGLGNTEAFF.

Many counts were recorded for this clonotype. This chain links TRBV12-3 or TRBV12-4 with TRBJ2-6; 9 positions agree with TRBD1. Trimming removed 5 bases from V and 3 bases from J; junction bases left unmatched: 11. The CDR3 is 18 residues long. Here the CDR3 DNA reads TGTGCCAGCAGTCCCGGCCCGGGACAGGGTTATGGGGCCAACGTCCTGACTTTC. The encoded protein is CASSPGPGQGYGANVLTF.

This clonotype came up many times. CDR3 residues: CASSHLRTGVETQYF. The CDR3, as DNA: TGTGCCAGCAGCCATCTAAGGACAGGGGTAGAGACCCAGTACTTC. V and J are TRBV3-1 and TRBJ2-5, with TRBD1 matching over 9 bases. This CDR3 contains 15 residues. Germline trimming cut 3 bases from V and 4 bases from J; bases unmatched to any gene: 6. Germline loops: CDR1 LGHDT, CDR2 YNNKEL (reference sequence).

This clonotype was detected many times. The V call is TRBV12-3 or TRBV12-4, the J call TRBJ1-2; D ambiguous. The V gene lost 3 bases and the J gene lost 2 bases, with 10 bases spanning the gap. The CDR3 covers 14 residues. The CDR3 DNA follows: TGTGCCAGCAGTTTTGCGGGAGCAAACTATGGCTACACCTTC. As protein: CASSFAGANYGYTF.

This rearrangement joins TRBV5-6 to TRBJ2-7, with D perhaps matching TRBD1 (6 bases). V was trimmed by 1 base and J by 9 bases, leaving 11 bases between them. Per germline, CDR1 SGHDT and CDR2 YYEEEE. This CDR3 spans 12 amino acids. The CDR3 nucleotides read TGTGCCAGCAGCTTGTACAGGGCCGGGCAGTACTTC. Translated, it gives CASSLYRAGQYF.

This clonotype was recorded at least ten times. CDR3 DNA sequence: TGCAGCGTTGAAGGGGCCGGACAGGGGGCGCTGACAGATACGCAGTATTTT. It encodes CSVEGAGQGALTDTQYF. The chain carries TRBV29-1 and TRBJ2-3; 11 nucleotides align to TRBD1. From germline, CDR1 is SQVTM and CDR2 ANQGSEA. Trimming took 1 base from V and 3 from J; bases not matched to a gene: 9. This CDR3 region has 17 residues.

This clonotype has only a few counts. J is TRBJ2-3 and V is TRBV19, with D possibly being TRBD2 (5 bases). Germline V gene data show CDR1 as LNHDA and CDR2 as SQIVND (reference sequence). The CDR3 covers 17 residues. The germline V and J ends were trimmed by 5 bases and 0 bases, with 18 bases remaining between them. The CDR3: CASSFRGLTRSTDTQYF. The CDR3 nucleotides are TGTGCCAGTAGTTTCCGGGGTTTAACTCGGAGCACAGATACGCAGTATTTT. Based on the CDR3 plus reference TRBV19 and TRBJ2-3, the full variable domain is DGGITQSPKYLFRKEGQNVTLSCEQNLNHDAMYWYRQDPGQGLRLIYYSQIVNDFQKGDIAEGYSVSREKKESFPLTVTSAQKNPTAFYLCASSFRGLTRSTDTQYFGPGTRLTVL.